Shown below are 28 T cell receptor beta chains from a single sample sequenced in a study of T cell clones after liver transplantation. TCRdb's table, derived via immunoSEQ multiplex PCR, lists solely in-frame clones and lacks some. The repertoire holds about 78,000 clones, roughly 80% seen once, with about 0.64% in the top ten. The source was CD4+ T cells from blood, collected before liver transplant. Every receptor here comes from a human donor who received a liver transplant.

This rearrangement joins TRBV25-1 to TRBJ1-4, with a possible D match to TRBD1 (5 bases). CDR1 and CDR2 (germline): MGHDK, SYGVNS. The CDR3 runs 15 residues. V dropped 3 bases and J dropped 4 bases, with 12 bases sitting between them. The CDR3, as DNA: TGTGCCAGCAGTGAGTGGGGCAGTCTTAATGAAAAACTGTTTTTT. Its protein is CASSEWGSLNEKLFF. The variable domain in full, with the rest retrieved from reference TRBV25-1 and TRBJ1-4, is EADIYQTPRYLVIGTGKKITLECSQTMGHDKMYWYQQDPGMELHLIHYSYGVNSTEKGDLSSESTVSRIRTEHFPLTLESARPSHTSQYLCASSEWGSLNEKLFFGSGTQLSVL.

The V and J genes are TRBV18 and TRBJ2-1, with TRBD2 matching over 10 bases. V shed 5 bases, J shed 8 bases, and the junction held 12 bases outside the gene matches. This CDR3 is 16 amino acids long. Germline V gene sequence: CDR1 KGHSH, CDR2 LQKENI. CDR3 DNA sequence: TGTGCCAGCTCAACTCAAGCGGGAGGGCCCTTTGATGAGCAGTTCTTC. This sequence encodes CASSTQAGGPFDEQFF.

CDR3 amino acids: CASSPVGGTGDNTIYF. The CDR3 bases are TGTGCCAGCAGCCCCGTTGGGGGGACAGGGGATAACACCATATATTTT. The gene calls are TRBV9 and TRBJ1-3, with 10 nucleotides matching TRBD1. The CDR3 is made up of 16 amino acids. CDR1 is SGDLS and CDR2 is YYNGEE in the germline V gene. The V gene end was trimmed by 4 bases and the J gene end by 7 bases; junction bases not matched to a gene: 11.

CDR3: CASSSRGLEAFF. CDR3 bases: TGTGCCAGCAGTTCCCGGGGTCTAGAAGCTTTCTTT. The genes are TRBV28 and TRBJ1-1; D unresolved. Germline assignment: CDR1 MDHEN and CDR2 SYDVKM. The CDR3 is made up of 12 amino acids. Trimming cost V 4 bases and J 8 bases, with 11 bases left between them.

This sequence joins TRBV7-9 and TRBJ1-1; TRBD1 might be the D (6 bases). This CDR3 is 16 amino acids long. The V and J ends lost 3 bases and 0 bases respectively, with 14 bases between them. Germline assignment: CDR1 SEHNR and CDR2 FQNEAQ (reference sequence). The DNA for the CDR3 is TGTGCCAGCAGCTTCGGAACCGGGACATTGAACACTGAAGCTTTCTTT. Its translation: CASSFGTGTLNTEAFF. The full variable domain, in which reference TRBV7-9 and TRBJ1-1 provide the parts outside the CDR3, is DTGVSQNPRHKITKRGQNVTFRCDPISEHNRLYWYRQTLGQGPEFLTYFQNEAQLEKSRLLSDRFSAERPKGSFSTLEIQRTEQGDSAMYLCASSFGTGTLNTEAFFGQGTRLTVV.

The chain combines TRBV7-9 with TRBJ1-1; D call uncertain. The CDR3 runs to 13 residues. Germline-derived CDR1 and CDR2 are SEHNR and FQNEAQ (reference sequence). Trimming cost V 4 bases and J 6 bases, with 12 bases left between them. DNA of the CDR3: TGTGCCAGCAGCTCCCAAGGGAGCGCTGAAGCTTTCTTT. Translation: CASSSQGSAEAFF.

This chain joins TRBV7-3 and TRBJ2-1, with 12 bases lining up with TRBD2. This CDR3 is built from 15 residues. With V trimmed by 5 bases and J by 3 bases, 2 bases remained unmatched. The germline gives CDR1 SGHTA, CDR2 FQGTGA. The DNA for the CDR3 is TGTGCCAGCAGCCGGACTAGCGGGAACTACAATGAGCAGTTCTTC. It translates to CASSRTSGNYNEQFF. Full variable domain (rest looked up from reference TRBV7-3 and TRBJ2-1): GAGVSQTPSNKVTEKGKYVELRCDPISGHTALYWYRQSLGQGPEFLIYFQGTGAADDSGLPNDRFFAVRPEGSVSTLKIQRTERGDSAVYLCASSRTSGNYNEQFFGPGTRLTVL.

This rearrangement joins TRBV28 to TRBJ1-1; tentative D call: TRBD1 (5 bases). The CDR3 totals 16 residues. V was pared by 4 bases and J by 3 bases, with 18 bases between. Germline V CDR1 and CDR2: MDHEN, SYDVKM. The CDR3 DNA follows: TGTGCCAGCAGTTCCCCGGGGCAGACAACGGACACTGAAGCTTTCTTT. Its translation: CASSSPGQTTDTEAFF.

This clone has a single count. V usage is TRBV28 and J usage is TRBJ1-4; maybe TRBD1 (6 bases). The CDR3 contains 14 residues. Germline V gene data show CDR1 as MDHEN and CDR2 as SYDVKM. The V end was cut by 2 bases, the J end by 6 bases, with 10 bases between. The CDR3, as DNA: TGTGCCAGCAGTTTAGGGGGGCAAGATGAAAAACTGTTTTTT. Residues: CASSLGGQDEKLFF. Full variable domain (rest looked up from reference TRBV28 and TRBJ1-4): DVKVTQSSRYLVKRTGEKVFLECVQDMDHENMFWYRQDPGLGLRLIYFSYDVKMKEKGDIPEGYSVSREKKERFSLILESASTNQTSMYLCASSLGGQDEKLFFGSGTQLSVL.

The chain joins TRBV5-1 to TRBJ2-7, with 10 bases matching TRBD2. CDR3 length: 16 residues. V lost 4 bases to trimming and J lost 2 bases; unmatched junction nucleotides: 9. The germline V gene has CDR1 SGHRS and CDR2 YFSETQ. This CDR3 reads CASSRFRTSGAYEQYF. The CDR3 DNA reads TGCGCCAGCAGCCGGTTCCGGACTAGCGGAGCCTACGAGCAGTACTTC.

This rearrangement joins TRBV5-1 to TRBJ2-3, with a tentative D call TRBD2 (5 bases). The V gene's germline CDR1 is SGHRS and CDR2 YFSETQ. CDR3 length equals 17 residues. V was shortened by 2 bases and J by 3 bases, with 19 bases between the two germline ends. The CDR3 reads CASSLRPSSLSTDTQYF. Here the CDR3 DNA reads TGCGCCAGCAGCTTACGGCCCTCTAGCTTGAGTACAGATACGCAGTATTTT.

This clone has just one count. V and J are TRBV6-5 and TRBJ2-3, with D hard to call. V lost 6 bases and J lost 6, with 13 bases in between. There are 13 residues in the CDR3. The germline CDR1 and CDR2 sequences are MNHEY and SVGAGI. DNA of the CDR3: TGTGCCAGCAGCCCGCCAGGAACCGATACGCAGTATTTT. It yields the protein CASSPPGTDTQYF.

The V gene is TRBV4-2, the J gene TRBJ2-7; a weak D match, TRBD1 (5 bases). The germline gives CDR1 LGHNA, CDR2 YNFKEQ. The CDR3 has 15 residues. The V end was cut by 5 bases, the J end by 0 bases, with 14 bases between. CDR3 loop: CASSSPTVSSYEQYF. The CDR3 bases are TGTGCCAGCAGCTCCCCGACAGTCTCCTCCTACGAGCAGTACTTC.

The rearrangement joins TRBV6-6 to TRBJ1-5; D perhaps matches TRBD1 (6 bases). Germline CDR1 MNHNY, CDR2 SVGAGI (reference sequence). The CDR3 spans 15 residues. V was clipped by 6 bases and J by 1 base, with 13 bases between them. CDR3 bases: TGTGCCAGCAGGAGTCAGGGGACGAGCAATCAGCCCCAGCATTTT. Encoded protein: CASRSQGTSNQPQHF.

This chain links TRBV5-1 with TRBJ1-2; tentative D call: TRBD1 (5 bases). The CDR3 has 17 residues. V lost 1 base, J lost 0 bases, and 16 bases lay in between. Germline-derived CDR1 and CDR2 are SGHRS and YFSETQ. The CDR3 loop is CASSLQGGQMANYGYTF. The CDR3 bases are TGCGCCAGCAGCTTGCAGGGTGGTCAGATGGCTAACTATGGCTACACCTTC.

The V call is TRBV5-1, the J call TRBJ2-3; no clear D gene. This CDR3 is built from 14 residues. Trimming pared 5 bases from V and 3 bases from J, leaving 13 bases between. Per the germline V gene, CDR1 is SGHRS and CDR2 is YFSETQ. The CDR3 nucleotides are TGCGCCAGCAGGGCAGGCCCATCTACAGATACGCAGTATTTT. Encoded protein: CASRAGPSTDTQYF.

The chain recombines TRBV4-3 with TRBJ1-2; 8 positions match TRBD1. The CDR3 spans 13 residues. Germline assignment: CDR1 LGHNA and CDR2 YSLEER. V lost 4 bases, J lost 8 bases, and 6 bases stayed unmatched. CDR3 sequence (DNA): TGCGCCAGCAGCCCCCGGACAGGGCTCGGCTACACCTTC. Protein product: CASSPRTGLGYTF.

The J gene is TRBJ2-2, the V gene TRBV28; 7 nucleotides match TRBD2. Germline CDR1 reads MDHEN; CDR2 reads SYDVKM. This CDR3 has 16 residues. V was pared by 4 bases and J by 6 bases, with 11 bases of the junction left unmatched. The DNA for the CDR3 is TGTGCCAGCAGTTCCCATACTAGGGCGGGAGCCGGGGAGCTGTTTTTT. This sequence encodes CASSSHTRAGAGELFF.

For the CDR3, the DNA is TGCGCCAGCAGCTTGGAGGGCTCGGGTGAAAAACTGTTTTTT. Residues: CASSLEGSGEKLFF. J is TRBJ1-4 and V is TRBV5-1; D gene ambiguous. CDR3 size: 14 residues. From germline, CDR1 is SGHRS and CDR2 YFSETQ. Trimming stripped 0 bases from V and 7 bases from J, with 10 bases between.

This chain links TRBV2 with TRBJ1-4, with TRBD1 as a possible D gene (6 bases). V dropped 4 bases and J dropped 8 bases, with 14 bases sitting between them. Germline V lookup: CDR1 SNHLY, CDR2 FYNNEI. The CDR3 covers 14 residues. The CDR3 sequence: CASSGTVGSEKLFF. CDR3 nucleotide sequence: TGTGCCAGCAGTGGGACAGTCGGAAGCGAAAAACTGTTTTTT.

The chain uses TRBV19 and TRBJ2-3; 9 nucleotides align to TRBD2. CDR3 size: 19 residues. Losses at the gene ends were 0 bases for V and 6 bases for J; bases not matched to a gene: 16. Germline CDR1 LNHDA, CDR2 SQIVND (reference sequence). CDR3 bases: TGTGCCAGTAGTATAGAGGCTAGCGGGACCTCCCACGGGCTGGATACGCAGTATTTT. Protein product: CASSIEASGTSHGLDTQYF. Supplemented by reference TRBV19 and TRBJ2-3, the full variable domain reads DGGITQSPKYLFRKEGQNVTLSCEQNLNHDAMYWYRQDPGQGLRLIYYSQIVNDFQKGDIAEGYSVSREKKESFPLTVTSAQKNPTAFYLCASSIEASGTSHGLDTQYFGPGTRLTVL.

This sequence joins TRBV18 and TRBJ2-1, with 11 bases fitting TRBD2. J was trimmed by 3 bases and V by 3 bases; bases with no gene match: 13. This CDR3 region has 19 residues. Germline V gives CDR1 KGHSH, CDR2 LQKENI. CDR3 DNA sequence: TGTGCCAGCTCACCGACCGCTAGCGGGAGGTCCCCAATCTACAATGAGCAGTTCTTC. This encodes CASSPTASGRSPIYNEQFF.

This clone has only one observation. The chain is built from TRBV6-6 and TRBJ2-3; D is undetermined. Between the trimmed V and J ends, which lost 6 bases and 0 bases, there was a span of 13 bases. Looked up from germline, CDR1 is MNHNY and CDR2 is SVGAGI (reference sequence). CDR3 length: 15 amino acids. CDR3 DNA sequence: TGTGCCAGCAGCCACAGACGGGCTAGCACAGATACGCAGTATTTT. This gives the protein CASSHRRASTDTQYF.

The gene calls are TRBV9 and TRBJ1-1; unclear D gene. Trimming removed 6 bases at V and 3 bases at J, with 12 bases between. Germline V gene sequence: CDR1 SGDLS, CDR2 YYNGEE. The CDR3 runs to 13 residues. CDR3 nucleotides: TGTGCCAGCAAGGGCCGGCGGGACACTGAAGCTTTCTTT. The encoded protein is CASKGRRDTEAFF.

This sequence joins TRBV10-2 and TRBJ2-1; 8 nucleotides agree with TRBD2. Germline loops: CDR1 WSHSY, CDR2 SAAADI. The CDR3 covers 20 residues. V trimming: 7 bases; J trimming: 0 bases; junction bases outside the gene matches: 20. The CDR3 sequence is CASKWSRTGGPRSSYNEQFF. The CDR3 region has the DNA TGCGCCAGCAAATGGTCCCGAACGGGAGGGCCCCGAAGCTCCTACAATGAGCAGTTCTTC.

The V call is TRBV5-4, the J call TRBJ2-1; 9 bases map to TRBD2. From germline, CDR1 is SGHNT and CDR2 YYREEE (reference sequence). The CDR3 length is 18 residues. V gave up 0 bases and J gave up 5 bases; unmatched junction bases: 12. The CDR3 loop reads CASSLGLTSGSFDNEQFF. CDR3 nucleotides: TGTGCCAGCAGCTTGGGATTGACTAGCGGATCCTTCGACAATGAGCAGTTCTTC.

This clone has a handful of counts. This specimen includes other DNA sequences encoding the same CDR3. The chain links TRBV28 to TRBJ2-2; D gene unclear. There are 12 residues in the CDR3. The germline V gene has CDR1 MDHEN and CDR2 SYDVKM. Trimming removed 7 bases from V and 1 base from J, with 4 bases in between. The CDR3 here is CASTGNTGELFF. The CDR3 DNA reads as TGTGCCAGCACCGGGAACACCGGGGAGCTGTTTTTT.

The rearrangement links TRBV7-9 to TRBJ2-3, with TRBD1 identical over 7 bases. The germline gives CDR1 SEHNR, CDR2 FQNEAQ (reference sequence). This CDR3 spans 16 amino acids. The V gene end was trimmed by 5 bases and the J gene end by 2 bases; junction bases not matched to a gene: 10. CDR3 loop: CASSQPKGAPTDTQYF. The CDR3 DNA follows: TGTGCCAGCAGCCAGCCAAAGGGGGCCCCCACAGATACGCAGTATTTT.